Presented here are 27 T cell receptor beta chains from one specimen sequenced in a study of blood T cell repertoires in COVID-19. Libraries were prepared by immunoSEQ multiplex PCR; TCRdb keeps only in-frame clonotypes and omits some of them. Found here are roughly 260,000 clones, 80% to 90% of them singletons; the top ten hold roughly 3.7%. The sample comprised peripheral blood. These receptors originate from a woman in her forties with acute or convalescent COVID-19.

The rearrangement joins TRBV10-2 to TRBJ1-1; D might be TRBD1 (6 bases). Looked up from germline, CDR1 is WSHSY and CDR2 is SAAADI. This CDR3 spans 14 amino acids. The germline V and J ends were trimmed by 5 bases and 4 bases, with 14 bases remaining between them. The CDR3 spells CASSRPGVGTEAFF. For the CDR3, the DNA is TGCGCCAGCAGTAGACCAGGGGTGGGCACTGAAGCTTTCTTT.

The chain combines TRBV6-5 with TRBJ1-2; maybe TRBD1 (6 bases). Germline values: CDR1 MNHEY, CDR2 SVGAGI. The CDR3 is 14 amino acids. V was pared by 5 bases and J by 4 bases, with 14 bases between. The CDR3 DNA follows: TGTGCCAGCAGTCCAGCAGGGGCTGGCTATGGCTACACCTTC. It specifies CASSPAGAGYGYTF.

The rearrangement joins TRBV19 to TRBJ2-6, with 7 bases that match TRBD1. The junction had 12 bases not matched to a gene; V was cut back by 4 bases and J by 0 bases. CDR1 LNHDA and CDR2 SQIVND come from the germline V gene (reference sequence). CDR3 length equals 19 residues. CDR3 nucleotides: TGTGCCAGTAGTACCCCCCCGGGACAGTTTTTCTCTGGGGCCAACGTCCTGACTTTC. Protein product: CASSTPPGQFFSGANVLTF. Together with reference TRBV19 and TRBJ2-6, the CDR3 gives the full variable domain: DGGITQSPKYLFRKEGQNVTLSCEQNLNHDAMYWYRQDPGQGLRLIYYSQIVNDFQKGDIAEGYSVSREKKESFPLTVTSAQKNPTAFYLCASSTPPGQFFSGANVLTFGAGSRLTVL.

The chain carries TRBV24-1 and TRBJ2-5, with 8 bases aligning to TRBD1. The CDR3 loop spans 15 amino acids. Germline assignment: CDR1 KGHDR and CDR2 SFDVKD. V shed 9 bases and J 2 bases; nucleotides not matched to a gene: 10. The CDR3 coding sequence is TGTGCCACCGGAGCTTGGGGGGACAGGCAAGAGACCCAGTACTTC. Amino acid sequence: CATGAWGDRQETQYF.

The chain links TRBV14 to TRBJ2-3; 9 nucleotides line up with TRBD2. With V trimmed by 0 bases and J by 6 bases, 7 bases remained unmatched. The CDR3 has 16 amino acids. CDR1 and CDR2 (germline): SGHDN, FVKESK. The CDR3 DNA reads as TGTGCCAGCAGCCAAGATTGGCGGGGGGGCCCCGATACGCAGTATTTT. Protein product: CASSQDWRGGPDTQYF.

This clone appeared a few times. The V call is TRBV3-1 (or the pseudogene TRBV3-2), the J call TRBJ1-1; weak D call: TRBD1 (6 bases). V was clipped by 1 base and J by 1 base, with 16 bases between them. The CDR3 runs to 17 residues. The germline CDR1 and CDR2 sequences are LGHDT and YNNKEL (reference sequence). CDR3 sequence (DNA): TGTGCCAGCAGCCAAGTGTCAGGAAGGGGGTGGAACACTGAAGCTTTCTTT. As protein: CASSQVSGRGWNTEAFF.

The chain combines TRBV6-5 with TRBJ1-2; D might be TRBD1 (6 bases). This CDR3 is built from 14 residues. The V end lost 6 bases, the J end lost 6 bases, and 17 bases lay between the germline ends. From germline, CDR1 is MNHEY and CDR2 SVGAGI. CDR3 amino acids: CASRIRGGGDGYTF. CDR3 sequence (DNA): TGTGCCAGCAGAATAAGGGGAGGGGGTGATGGCTACACCTTC.

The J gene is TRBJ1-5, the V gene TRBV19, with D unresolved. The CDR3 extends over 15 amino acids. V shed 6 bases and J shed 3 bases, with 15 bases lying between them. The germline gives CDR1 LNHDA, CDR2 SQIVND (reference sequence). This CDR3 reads CASRGETAINQPQHF. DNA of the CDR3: TGTGCCAGTAGGGGAGAGACGGCCATCAATCAGCCCCAGCATTTT.

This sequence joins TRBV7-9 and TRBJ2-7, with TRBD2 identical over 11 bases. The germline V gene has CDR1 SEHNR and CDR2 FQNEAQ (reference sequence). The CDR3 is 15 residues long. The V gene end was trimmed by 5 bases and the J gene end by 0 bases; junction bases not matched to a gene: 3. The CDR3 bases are TGTGCCAGCAGCCCTAGCGGGGGGCCCTCCTACGAGCAGTACGTC. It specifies CASSPSGGPSYEQYV.

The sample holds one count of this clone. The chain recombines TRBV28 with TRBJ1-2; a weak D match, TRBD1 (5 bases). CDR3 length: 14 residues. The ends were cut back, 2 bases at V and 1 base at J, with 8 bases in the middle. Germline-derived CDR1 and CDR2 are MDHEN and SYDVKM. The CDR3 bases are TGTGCCAGCAGTTTAGAGGGACTTAACTATGGCTACACCTTC. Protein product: CASSLEGLNYGYTF.

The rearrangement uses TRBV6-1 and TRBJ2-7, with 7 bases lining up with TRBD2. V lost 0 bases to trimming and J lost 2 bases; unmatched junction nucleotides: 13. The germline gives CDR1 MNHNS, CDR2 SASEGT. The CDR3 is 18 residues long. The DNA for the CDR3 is TGTGCCAGCAGTGAAGCTGTTAAAGCGGGATTTTTCCCCTACGAGCAGTACGTC. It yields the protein CASSEAVKAGFFPYEQYV.

Written as DNA, the CDR3 is TGTGCCAGCTCGCGGACTAGCGGGGACCTCTCTGGGGCCAACGTCCTGACTTTC. Translating it yields CASSRTSGDLSGANVLTF. This chain links TRBV18 with TRBJ2-6, with TRBD2 matching over 12 bases. This CDR3 is 18 amino acids long. Germline loops: CDR1 KGHSH, CDR2 LQKENI. With 6 bases clipped from V and 0 bases from J, the junction kept 6 bases outside the gene matches. Complete variable domain (other parts from reference TRBV18 and TRBJ2-6): NAGVMQNPRHLVRRRGQEARLRCSPMKGHSHVYWYRQLPEEGLKFMVYLQKENIIDESGMPKERFSAEFPKEGPSILRIQQVVRGDSAAYFCASSRTSGDLSGANVLTFGAGSRLTVL.

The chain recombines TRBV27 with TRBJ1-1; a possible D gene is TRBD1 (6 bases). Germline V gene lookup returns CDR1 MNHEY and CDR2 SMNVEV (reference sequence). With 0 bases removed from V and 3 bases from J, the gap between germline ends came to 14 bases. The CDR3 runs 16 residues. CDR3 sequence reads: CASSLSRGRVDTEAFF. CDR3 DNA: TGTGCCAGCAGTTTATCCAGGGGACGGGTCGACACTGAAGCTTTCTTT.

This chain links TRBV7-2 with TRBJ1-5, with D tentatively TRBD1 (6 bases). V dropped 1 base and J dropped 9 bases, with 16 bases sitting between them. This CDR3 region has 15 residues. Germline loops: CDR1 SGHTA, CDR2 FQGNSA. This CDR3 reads CASSLVGGALGPQHF. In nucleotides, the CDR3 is TGTGCCAGCAGCTTAGTCGGGGGGGCGCTTGGGCCCCAGCATTTT.

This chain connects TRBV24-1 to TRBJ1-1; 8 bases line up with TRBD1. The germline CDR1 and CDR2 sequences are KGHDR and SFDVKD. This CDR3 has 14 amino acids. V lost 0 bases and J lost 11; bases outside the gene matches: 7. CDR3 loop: CATSDLTGGLGAFF. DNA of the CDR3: TGTGCCACCAGTGATTTGACAGGGGGTTTAGGGGCTTTCTTT.

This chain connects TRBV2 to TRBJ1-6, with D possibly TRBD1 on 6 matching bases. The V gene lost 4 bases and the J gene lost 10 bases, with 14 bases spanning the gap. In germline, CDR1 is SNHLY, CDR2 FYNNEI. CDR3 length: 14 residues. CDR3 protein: CASSGPPQGSPLHF. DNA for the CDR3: TGTGCCAGCAGTGGCCCCCCGCAGGGGTCACCCCTCCACTTT.

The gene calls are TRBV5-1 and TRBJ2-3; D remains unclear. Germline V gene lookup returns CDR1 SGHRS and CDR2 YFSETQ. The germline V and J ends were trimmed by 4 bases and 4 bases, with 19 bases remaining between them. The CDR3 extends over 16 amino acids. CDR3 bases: TGCGCCAGCAGCGGAATCCGGGTTAGTAGCCCAGATACGCAGTATTTT. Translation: CASSGIRVSSPDTQYF. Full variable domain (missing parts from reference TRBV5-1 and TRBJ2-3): KAGVTQTPRYLIKTRGQQVTLSCSPISGHRSVSWYQQTPGQGLQFLFEYFSETQRNKGNFPGRFSGRQFSNSRSEMNVSTLELGDSALYLCASSGIRVSSPDTQYFGPGTRLTVL.

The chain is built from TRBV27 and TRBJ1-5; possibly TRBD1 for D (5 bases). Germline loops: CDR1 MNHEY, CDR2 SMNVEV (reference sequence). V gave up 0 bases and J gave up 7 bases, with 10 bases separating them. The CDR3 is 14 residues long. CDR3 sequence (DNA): TGTGCCAGCAGTTTATCGCCGGGGGAGCAGCCCCAGCATTTT. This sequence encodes CASSLSPGEQPQHF.

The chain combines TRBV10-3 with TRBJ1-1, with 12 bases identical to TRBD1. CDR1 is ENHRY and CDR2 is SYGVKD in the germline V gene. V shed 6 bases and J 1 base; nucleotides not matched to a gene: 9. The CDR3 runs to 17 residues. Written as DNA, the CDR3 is TGTGCCATCAGCGGAATCGGGACAGGGGGCCCGAACACTGAAGCTTTCTTT. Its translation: CAISGIGTGGPNTEAFF.

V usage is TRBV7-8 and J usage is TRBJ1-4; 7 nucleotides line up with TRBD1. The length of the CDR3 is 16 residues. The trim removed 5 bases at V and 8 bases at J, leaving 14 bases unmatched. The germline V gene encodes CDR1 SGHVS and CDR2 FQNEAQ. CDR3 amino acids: CASSTRQGSIGEKLFF. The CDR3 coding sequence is TGTGCCAGCAGCACCCGACAGGGCTCGATCGGGGAAAAACTGTTTTTT.

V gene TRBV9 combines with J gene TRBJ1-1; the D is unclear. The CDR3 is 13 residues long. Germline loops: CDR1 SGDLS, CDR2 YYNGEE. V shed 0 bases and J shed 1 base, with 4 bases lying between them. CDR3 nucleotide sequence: TGTGCCAGCAGCGTAGTTAGGAACACTGAAGCTTTCTTT. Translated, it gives CASSVVRNTEAFF.

The CDR3 coding sequence is TGTGCCAGCAGCACAGCAGGGGGCTATGCCGGGGAGCTGTTTTTT. It translates to CASSTAGGYAGELFF. The rearrangement joins TRBV7-9 to TRBJ2-2; 8 bases align to TRBD1. Germline V gives CDR1 SEHNR, CDR2 FQNEAQ (reference sequence). This CDR3 comprises 15 residues. J lost 6 bases, V lost 5 bases, and 8 bases had no gene match.

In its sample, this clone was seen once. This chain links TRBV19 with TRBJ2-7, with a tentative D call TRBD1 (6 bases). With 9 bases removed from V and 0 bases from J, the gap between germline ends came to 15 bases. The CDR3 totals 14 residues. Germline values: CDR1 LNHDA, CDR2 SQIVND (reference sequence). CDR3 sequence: CARSHQGSSYEQYV. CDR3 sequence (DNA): TGTGCCAGAAGCCATCAGGGGAGCTCCTACGAGCAGTACGTC.

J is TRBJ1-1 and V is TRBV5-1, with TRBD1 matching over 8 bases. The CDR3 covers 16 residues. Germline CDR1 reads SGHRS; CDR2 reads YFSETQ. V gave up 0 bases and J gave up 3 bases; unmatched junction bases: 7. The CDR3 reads CASSLASTGADTEAFF. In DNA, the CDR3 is TGCGCCAGCAGCTTGGCATCGACAGGGGCGGACACTGAAGCTTTCTTT. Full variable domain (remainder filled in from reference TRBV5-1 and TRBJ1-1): KAGVTQTPRYLIKTRGQQVTLSCSPISGHRSVSWYQQTPGQGLQFLFEYFSETQRNKGNFPGRFSGRQFSNSRSEMNVSTLELGDSALYLCASSLASTGADTEAFFGQGTRLTVV.

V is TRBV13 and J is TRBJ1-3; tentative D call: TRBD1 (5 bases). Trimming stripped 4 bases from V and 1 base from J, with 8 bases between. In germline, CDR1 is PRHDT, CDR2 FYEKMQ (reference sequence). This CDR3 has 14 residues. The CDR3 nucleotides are TGTGCCAGCAGCTCGGGGGGGTCTGGAAACACCATATATTTT. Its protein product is CASSSGGSGNTIYF.

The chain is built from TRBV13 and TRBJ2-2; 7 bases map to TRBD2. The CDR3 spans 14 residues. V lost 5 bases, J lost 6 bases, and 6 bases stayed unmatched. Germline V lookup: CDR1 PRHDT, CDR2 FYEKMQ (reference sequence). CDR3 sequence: CASSPPRGAGELFF. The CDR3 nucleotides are TGTGCCAGCAGCCCCCCTCGGGGGGCCGGGGAGCTGTTTTTT.

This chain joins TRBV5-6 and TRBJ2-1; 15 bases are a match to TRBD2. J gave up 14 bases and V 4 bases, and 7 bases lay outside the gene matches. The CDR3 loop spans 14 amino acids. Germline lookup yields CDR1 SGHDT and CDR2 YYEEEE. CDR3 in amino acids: CASSIGLAGGPEFF. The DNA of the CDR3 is TGTGCCAGCAGCATCGGACTAGCGGGGGGGCCGGAGTTCTTC. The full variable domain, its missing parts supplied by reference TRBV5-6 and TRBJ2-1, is DAGVTQSPTHLIKTRGQQVTLRCSPKSGHDTVSWYQQALGQGPQFIFQYYEEEERQRGNFPDRFSGHQFPNYSSELNVNALLLGDSALYLCASSIGLAGGPEFFGPGTRLTVL.